A single sample gave rise to the 30 T cell receptor beta chains below, sequenced in a study of cytomegalovirus exposure and HLA in healthy donors. Primers for the PCR totalled 60 Vbeta and 13 Jbeta. The protocol was immunoSEQ multiplex PCR, while the TCRdb copy is restricted to in-frame clones and leaves out a portion. The profile shows about 97,000 clones, about 80% of them singletons. The specimen was PBMCs. Receptors were obtained from a man between 35 and 55 years old in good health and CMV-seronegative.

The chain combines TRBV4-2 with TRBJ2-2; 12 nucleotides align to TRBD1. Germline trimming cut 1 base from V and 6 bases from J; bases unmatched to any gene: 3. From germline, CDR1 is LGHNA and CDR2 YNFKEQ. This CDR3 is built from 16 residues. CDR3: CASSQVGQGASGELFF. In nucleotides, the CDR3 is TGTGCCAGCAGCCAAGTGGGACAGGGGGCTTCCGGGGAGCTGTTTTTT.

V usage is TRBV6-5 and J usage is TRBJ1-3, with 9 bases identical to TRBD1. With 1 base clipped from V and 1 base from J, the junction kept 2 bases outside the gene matches. Looked up from germline, CDR1 is MNHEY and CDR2 is SVGAGI. The CDR3 covers 16 residues. DNA of the CDR3: TGTGCCAGCAGTTACTGGACAGGGGCTTCTGGAAACACCATATATTTT. Translation gives CASSYWTGASGNTIYF.

The J gene is TRBJ2-7, the V gene TRBV28; TRBD1 matches 8 bases. CDR1 is MDHEN and CDR2 is SYDVKM in the germline V gene. J gave up 3 bases and V 5 bases, and 6 bases lay outside the gene matches. The CDR3 is 14 amino acids. The CDR3 spells CASSRGQGGYEQYV. For the CDR3, the DNA is TGTGCCAGCAGTCGCGGACAGGGAGGCTACGAGCAGTACGTC.

CDR3 protein: CASSKGQEPFEAFF. The CDR3 coding sequence is TGTGCCAGTAGTAAGGGGCAGGAGCCCTTTGAAGCTTTCTTT. This chain uses TRBV19 with TRBJ1-1, with TRBD1 as a possible D gene (5 bases). The length of the CDR3 is 14 residues. Trimming stripped 4 bases from V and 7 bases from J, with 16 bases between. Germline lookup yields CDR1 LNHDA and CDR2 SQIVND (reference sequence).

The genes are TRBV5-1 and TRBJ2-7; 8 bases line up with TRBD2. The CDR3 loop spans 14 amino acids. From germline, CDR1 is SGHRS and CDR2 YFSETQ. V gave up 0 bases and J gave up 7 bases; unmatched junction bases: 6. The CDR3 protein is CASSLVGGGQEQYF. As DNA, the CDR3 is TGCGCCAGCAGCTTGGTGGGCGGGGGGCAGGAGCAGTACTTC.

The J gene is TRBJ1-2, the V gene TRBV5-6, with 9 bases identical to TRBD1. V lost 3 bases and J lost 8; bases outside the gene matches: 11. CDR1 and CDR2 (germline): SGHDT, YYEEEE. This CDR3 has 15 residues. The CDR3 bases are TGTGCCAGCAGCTCTATGGGACAGGGAGGAGAAGGCTACACCTTC. It encodes CASSSMGQGGEGYTF.

This sequence joins TRBV15 and TRBJ2-5; D is possibly TRBD1 (6 bases). The CDR3 runs to 15 residues. Germline CDR1 is LNHNV and CDR2 is YYDKDF (reference sequence). The V end was cut by 3 bases, the J end by 4 bases, with 15 bases between. The CDR3 reads CATSRELGGSETQYF. CDR3 bases: TGTGCCACCAGCAGGGAATTAGGGGGATCAGAGACCCAGTACTTC.

The chain couples TRBV6-5 to TRBJ2-2; 9 bases match TRBD1. Germline CDR1 and CDR2: MNHEY and SVGAGI. The CDR3 spans 14 residues. V trimming: 6 bases; J trimming: 3 bases; junction bases outside the gene matches: 2. The CDR3 protein is CASSWTGDTGELFF. Written as DNA, the CDR3 is TGTGCCAGCAGCTGGACAGGGGACACCGGGGAGCTGTTTTTT.

This clone appeared a few times. CDR3 nucleotides: TGCGCCAGCAGTTTTCAGGATTTTAACACTGAAGCTTTCTTT. Encoded protein: CASSFQDFNTEAFF. The rearrangement links TRBV5-1 to TRBJ1-1; D call uncertain. V was clipped by 5 bases and J by 2 bases, with 13 bases between them. This CDR3 has 14 amino acids. Germline V lookup: CDR1 SGHRS, CDR2 YFSETQ.

The V gene is TRBV18, the J gene TRBJ2-7; the match to TRBD1 covers 9 bases. The V gene's germline CDR1 is KGHSH and CDR2 LQKENI. CDR3 length equals 19 residues. J lost 7 bases, V lost 6 bases, and 25 bases had no gene match. CDR3 in DNA: TGTGCCAGCTCCCACAATTCCGGGACAGGGATTCGGATTATGGGGGAGCAGTACTTC. This codes for CASSHNSGTGIRIMGEQYF. Full variable domain (missing parts from reference TRBV18 and TRBJ2-7): NAGVMQNPRHLVRRRGQEARLRCSPMKGHSHVYWYRQLPEEGLKFMVYLQKENIIDESGMPKERFSAEFPKEGPSILRIQQVVRGDSAAYFCASSHNSGTGIRIMGEQYFGPGTRLTVT.

This clone was seen only a few times. The V and J genes are TRBV5-6 and TRBJ2-3; 9 nucleotides line up with TRBD2. After removal of 7 bases from V and 3 bases from J, the junction contained 12 bases not matched to a gene. The germline gives CDR1 SGHDT, CDR2 YYEEEE. This CDR3 region has 16 residues. CDR3 nucleotide sequence: TGTGCCAGCTCCCGGTGGGCGGGGGGGCAGACAGATACGCAGTATTTT. Amino acid sequence: CASSRWAGGQTDTQYF.

The chain employs TRBV5-5 and TRBJ1-2; the match to TRBD1 covers 7 bases. CDR3 length: 14 residues. Germline CDR1 reads SGHKS; CDR2 reads YYEKEE (reference sequence). V shed 4 bases, J shed 3 bases, and the junction held 6 bases outside the gene matches. The CDR3 is CASSPGTVYYGYTF. For the CDR3, the DNA is TGTGCCAGCAGCCCTGGGACAGTTTACTATGGCTACACCTTC.

This chain joins TRBV2 and TRBJ2-1; 8 bases are shared with TRBD2. There are 17 residues in the CDR3. V lost 6 bases and J lost 1; bases outside the gene matches: 11. Germline values: CDR1 SNHLY, CDR2 FYNNEI. The CDR3 sequence: CASRPGRGGSSYNEQFF. The DNA of the CDR3 is TGTGCCAGCAGACCCGGGAGGGGGGGCTCTTCCTACAATGAGCAGTTCTTC.

The V and J genes are TRBV5-4 and TRBJ2-3; a weak D match, TRBD2 (5 bases). Germline CDR1 reads SGHNT; CDR2 reads YYREEE (reference sequence). The V end lost 4 bases, the J end lost 4 bases, and 13 bases lay between the germline ends. The CDR3 has 14 amino acids. CDR3 bases: TGTGCCAGCAGCCAAGACGGGGTTGCAGATACGCAGTATTTT. Translating gives CASSQDGVADTQYF. The entire variable domain, with the rest obtained from reference TRBV5-4 and TRBJ2-3, is as follows: ETGVTQSPTHLIKTRGQQVTLRCSSQSGHNTVSWYQQALGQGPQFIFQYYREEENGRGNFPPRFSGLQFPNYSSELNVNALELDDSALYLCASSQDGVADTQYFGPGTRLTVL.

The chain has TRBV7-2 and TRBJ1-1, with D unresolved. With 5 bases removed from V and 1 base from J, the gap between germline ends came to 14 bases. Germline V gene data show CDR1 as SGHTA and CDR2 as FQGNSA. The CDR3 is made up of 15 amino acids. The CDR3 DNA sequence: TGTGCCAGCAGCAAGAACCGGGTGCCGAACACTGAAGCTTTCTTT. This codes for CASSKNRVPNTEAFF.

V gene TRBV6-5 combines with J gene TRBJ1-4; the D gene is possibly TRBD1 (6 bases). From germline, CDR1 is MNHEY and CDR2 SVGAGI. The CDR3 sequence is 13 residues long. Trimming took off 4 bases at V and 13 bases at J, with 16 bases between the two ends. CDR3 sequence: CASSLTDSQRLFF. CDR3 in DNA: TGTGCCAGCAGTTTAACGGACAGTCAGCGACTGTTTTTT.

This rearrangement joins TRBV7-8 to TRBJ1-2; tentative D call: TRBD1 (6 bases). CDR1 and CDR2 from the germline V gene are SGHVS and FQNEAQ. The V gene lost 0 bases and the J gene lost 3 bases, with 11 bases spanning the gap. This CDR3 contains 15 residues. The CDR3 DNA follows: TGTGCCAGCAGCTTAGCGGTAGGACAGTACTATGGCTACACCTTC. Translated: CASSLAVGQYYGYTF. The full variable domain, with the rest looked up from reference TRBV7-8 and TRBJ1-2, is GAGVSQSPRYKVAKRGQDVALRCDPISGHVSLFWYQQALGQGPEFLTYFQNEAQLDKSGLPSDRFFAERPEGSVSTLKIQRTQQEDSAVYLCASSLAVGQYYGYTFGSGTRLTVV.

The chain employs TRBV19 and TRBJ1-1; the D gene is possibly TRBD1 (6 bases). This CDR3 spans 14 amino acids. Per the germline V gene, CDR1 is LNHDA and CDR2 is SQIVND (reference sequence). V shed 1 base and J shed 5 bases, with 11 bases lying between them. The CDR3 DNA reads TGTGCCAGTAGTATAGTTCAGGGGCCTACTGAAGCTTTCTTT. This codes for CASSIVQGPTEAFF. The whole variable domain, filled in from reference TRBV19 and TRBJ1-1, reads DGGITQSPKYLFRKEGQNVTLSCEQNLNHDAMYWYRQDPGQGLRLIYYSQIVNDFQKGDIAEGYSVSREKKESFPLTVTSAQKNPTAFYLCASSIVQGPTEAFFGQGTRLTVV.

The chain links TRBV7-2 to TRBJ1-2, with no clear D. CDR3 length equals 15 residues. V was shortened by 1 base and J by 3 bases, with 12 bases between the two germline ends. CDR1 SGHTA and CDR2 FQGNSA come from the germline V gene. Here the CDR3 DNA reads TGTGCCAGCAGCTTAGGCATAGCAAGCCACTATGGCTACACCTTC. Amino acid sequence: CASSLGIASHYGYTF.

The chain uses TRBV7-9 and TRBJ1-1; tentative D call: TRBD1 (5 bases). The CDR3 is made up of 12 amino acids. The ends were cut back, 5 bases at V and 6 bases at J, with 10 bases in the middle. Germline V gene lookup returns CDR1 SEHNR and CDR2 FQNEAQ (reference sequence). The CDR3 DNA is TGTGCCAGCAGCCAAAAACAGGCTGAAGCTTTCTTT. Protein sequence: CASSQKQAEAFF.

The genes are TRBV6-6 and TRBJ1-5, with D hard to call. Germline-derived CDR1 and CDR2 are MNHNY and SVGAGI (reference sequence). This CDR3 spans 14 amino acids. V gave up 0 bases and J gave up 1 base, with 4 bases separating them. The CDR3 DNA reads TGTGCCAGCAGTTACTCGCAGAGCAATCAGCCCCAGCATTTT. It translates to CASSYSQSNQPQHF.

The CDR3 reads CASRMRETYNEQFF. In DNA form, the CDR3 reads TGTGCCAGCAGGATGCGGGAAACCTACAATGAGCAGTTCTTC. This chain uses TRBV6-5 with TRBJ2-1, with D perhaps TRBD2 (6 bases). The CDR3 loop spans 14 amino acids. CDR1 is MNHEY, CDR2 SVGAGI, per germline. V was shortened by 6 bases and J by 2 bases, with 11 bases between the two germline ends.

This rearrangement joins TRBV2 to TRBJ1-5; the D gene is possibly TRBD1 (5 bases). Germline V gene data show CDR1 as SNHLY and CDR2 as FYNNEI. The germline V and J ends were trimmed by 5 bases and 0 bases, with 11 bases remaining between them. The CDR3 extends over 15 amino acids. The CDR3 loop is CASSSRVNSNQPQHF. Written as DNA, the CDR3 is TGTGCCAGCAGTTCCAGGGTGAATAGCAATCAGCCCCAGCATTTT.

The rearrangement links TRBV5-4 to TRBJ2-5; perhaps TRBD1 as D (6 bases). Near its end, the DNA agrees better with TRBJ2-7, so the J call may be wrong. The CDR3 has 14 residues. In germline, CDR1 is SGHNT, CDR2 YYREEE (reference sequence). The CDR3 bases are TGTGCCAGCAGCCCAAGGACAGACTCCTACGAGCAGTACTTC. Encoded protein: CASSPRTDSYEQYF.

The chain couples TRBV5-1 to TRBJ1-2, with D perhaps matching TRBD1 (5 bases). This CDR3 region has 14 residues. Germline V CDR1 and CDR2: SGHRS, YFSETQ. Between the trimmed V and J ends, which lost 4 bases and 8 bases, there was a span of 18 bases. The CDR3 sequence is CASSQGRVRTGYTF. DNA of the CDR3: TGCGCCAGCAGCCAGGGCAGGGTACGAACCGGCTACACCTTC. The variable domain in full, with the rest retrieved from reference TRBV5-1 and TRBJ1-2, is KAGVTQTPRYLIKTRGQQVTLSCSPISGHRSVSWYQQTPGQGLQFLFEYFSETQRNKGNFPGRFSGRQFSNSRSEMNVSTLELGDSALYLCASSQGRVRTGYTFGSGTRLTVV.

The chain links TRBV4-1 to TRBJ2-7, with 11 bases matching TRBD2. The CDR3 consists of 16 residues. CDR1 MGHRA and CDR2 YSYEKL come from the germline V gene. V gave up 4 bases and J gave up 2 bases; unmatched junction bases: 7. The CDR3 here is CASSRETSGITYEQYF. The CDR3 DNA reads as TGCGCCAGCAGCCGAGAGACTAGCGGGATTACCTACGAGCAGTACTTC.

The table lists this clone with a count of one. The chain is built from TRBV5-3 and TRBJ2-5; 7 bases are shared with TRBD1. TRBV5-3 is placed among ORFs of uncertain function. CDR3 size: 15 residues. With 4 bases clipped from V and 0 bases from J, the junction kept 6 bases outside the gene matches. The CDR3 bases are TGTGCCAGAAGCCCAAGACAGGGTCACCAAGAGACCCAGTACTTC. Translating gives CARSPRQGHQETQYF.

V is TRBV25-1 and J is TRBJ2-3; TRBD2 matches at 14 bases. V lost 8 bases and J lost 3; bases outside the gene matches: 1. CDR3 length equals 14 residues. Germline V gene sequence: CDR1 MGHDK, CDR2 SYGVNS. CDR3 DNA: TGTGCCAGCGGACTAGCGGGGGGTACAGATACGCAGTATTTT. This codes for CASGLAGGTDTQYF.

The rearrangement uses TRBV11-2 and TRBJ2-7, with D possibly TRBD1 on 5 matching bases. The germline CDR1 and CDR2 sequences are SGHAT and FQNNGV. V gave up 5 bases and J gave up 0 bases, with 11 bases separating them. The CDR3 totals 14 residues. The CDR3 bases are TGTGCCAGCAGCCCTCACGACAGCTCCTACGAGCAGTACTTC. Translated, it gives CASSPHDSSYEQYF.

V is TRBV7-3 and J is TRBJ2-2, with a tentative D call TRBD2 (6 bases). Trimming removed 6 bases at V and 4 bases at J, with 12 bases between. Germline V gene lookup returns CDR1 SGHTA and CDR2 FQGTGA. The CDR3 length is 14 residues. The CDR3 DNA is TGTGCCAGCAGTGTGGGACTGATCACCGGGGAGCTGTTTTTT. It is translated as CASSVGLITGELFF.